This is a list of T cell receptor beta chains from one sample in a study of vaccination and CD4 T cells after COVID-19. The antigens of these receptors remain unknown. TCRdb independently ran MiXCR on the PCR reads; one entry per CDR3 protein. The sample has under 20,000 distinct CDR3 sequences, 43% seen once; the top ten hold about 6%. The starting material was CD4+ T cells from blood, cultured in vitro, obtained after SARS-CoV-2 vaccination. The receptors stem from a human donor who had recovered from COVID-19. CDR3s include the opening cysteine and the closing phenylalanine or tryptophan. D genes are given only for firm matches. Size is stated for part of the rows, as once, few or many counts, or as a class when the clone is expanded.

v_call	j_call	clone_size	d_call	cdr3_aa	cdr3_nt
TRBV25-1	TRBJ2-3	few	TRBD2	CASGWGGSTDTQYF	TGTGCCAGCGGATGGGGGGGGAGCACAGATACGCAGTATTTT
TRBV15	TRBJ2-2	few	-	CATSRAGRTGELFF	TGTGCCACCAGCAGAGCTGGGCGGACCGGGGAGCTGTTTTTT
TRBV6-1	TRBJ2-1	few	-	CASKPSDNEQFF	TGTGCCAGCAAACCCTCGGACAATGAGCAGTTCTTC
TRBV27	TRBJ1-1	-	-	CASSLRRALTEAFF	TGTGCCAGCAGTTTAAGACGGGCGCTGACTGAAGCTTTCTTT
TRBV6-2/TRBV6-3	TRBJ2-7	-	TRBD2	CASSAAYSSGYEQYF	TGTGCCAGCAGCGCGGCGTACTCTAGCGGATACGAGCAGTACTTC
TRBV6-5	TRBJ2-3	-	-	CASSYGTDTQYF	TGTGCCAGCAGTTATGGGACAGATACGCAGTATTTT
TRBV2	TRBJ1-4	-	TRBD1	CASSIPAQGAEGKLFF	TGTGCCAGCAGTATTCCGGCTCAGGGGGCGGAGGGAAAACTGTTTTTT
TRBV7-9	TRBJ2-3	-	-	CASSLNFGPTDTQYF	TGTGCCAGCAGCTTGAATTTTGGCCCCACAGATACGCAGTATTTT
TRBV27	TRBJ2-2	-	TRBD2	CASSLDAGDLTGELFF	TGTGCCAGCAGTTTAGACGCGGGAGATCTTACCGGGGAGCTGTTTTTT
TRBV18	TRBJ2-2	-	-	CASSPPSSQGAGELFF	TGTGCCAGCTCACCACCTTCAAGTCAGGGAGCGGGGGAGCTGTTTTTT
TRBV19	TRBJ1-1	-	-	CASSIGGATEAFF	TGTGCCAGTAGTATCGGGGGGGCCACTGAAGCTTTCTTT
TRBV20-1	TRBJ2-7	-	TRBD2	CSARDPLREGEQYF	TGCAGTGCTAGAGACCCTCTGAGGGAGGGCGAGCAGTACTTC
TRBV29-1	TRBJ2-3	-	TRBD2	CSSGVGTNTDTQYF	TGCAGCTCGGGGGTAGGGACTAACACAGATACGCAGTATTTT
TRBV5-5	TRBJ1-2	few	-	CASSPQIGAGGIGYTF	TGTGCCAGCAGCCCGCAAATCGGGGCGGGCGGGATCGGCTACACCTTC
TRBV6-1	TRBJ2-5	-	-	CASTSSGQRETQYF	TGTGCCAGCACCAGCTCCGGACAGCGAGAGACCCAGTACTTC
TRBV6-1	TRBJ1-1	few	-	CASGKGTEAFF	TGTGCCAGCGGTAAGGGAACTGAAGCTTTCTTT
TRBV7-2	TRBJ2-7	few	TRBD2	CASSRTLLTGGGRSVEQYF	TGTGCCAGCAGCCGGACTCTTTTAACGGGGGGCGGGAGGTCGGTCGAGCAGTACTTC
TRBV7-9	TRBJ1-2	few	TRBD1	CASQSGQGAVGYTF	TGTGCCAGCCAATCGGGGCAGGGGGCAGTTGGCTACACCTTC
TRBV28	TRBJ1-2	once	-	CASNIITPGQGFNYGYTF	TGTGCCAGCAACATAATCACACCCGGGCAGGGATTTAACTATGGCTACACCTTC
TRBV6-5	TRBJ1-6	few	TRBD1	CASSYGGTGNSPLHF	TGTGCCAGCAGTTACGGCGGGACAGGGAATTCACCCCTCCACTTT
TRBV20-1	TRBJ1-5	few	-	CSARQGHQPQHF	TGCAGTGCTAGACAGGGGCATCAGCCCCAGCATTTT
TRBV19	TRBJ2-1	-	-	CASSAQGAGGIVQFF	TGTGCCAGTAGTGCTCAGGGGGCGGGAGGTATTGTGCAGTTCTTC
TRBV10-1	TRBJ2-2	-	-	CATQRDTGTGELFF	TGCGCCACCCAGCGGGACACGGGTACCGGGGAGCTGTTTTTT
TRBV7-9	TRBJ1-2	-	-	CASNSALAHGYTF	TGTGCCAGCAACTCAGCCTTAGCTCATGGCTACACCTTC
TRBV7-9	TRBJ1-1	-	-	CASSEEGHKGTEAFF	TGTGCCAGCAGCGAAGAGGGCCACAAAGGCACTGAAGCTTTCTTT
TRBV30	TRBJ2-3	-	TRBD2	CAWRGLAATDTQYF	TGTGCCTGGAGGGGGCTAGCGGCCACAGATACGCAGTATTTT
TRBV18	TRBJ2-7	-	-	CASSPPANSYEQYF	TGTGCCAGCTCACCACCGGCCAACTCCTACGAGCAGTACTTC
TRBV4-3	TRBJ2-7	-	TRBD2	CASTPGLAFDEQYF	TGCGCCAGCACCCCGGGACTAGCGTTCGACGAGCAGTACTTC
TRBV28	TRBJ1-5	-	-	CASSFDLLPDRNSNQPQHF	TGTGCCAGCAGTTTTGATCTCCTACCGGACAGAAATAGCAATCAGCCCCAGCATTTT
TRBV18	TRBJ2-1	-	TRBD2	CASSPIAGGRNEQFF	TGTGCCAGCTCACCAATAGCGGGAGGGCGGAATGAGCAGTTCTTC
TRBV7-3	TRBJ2-5	-	-	CASSLPPLGAPSGPYKKTQYF	TGTGCCAGCAGCTTACCCCCCCTTGGAGCCCCCTCCGGGCCTTATAAAAAGACCCAGTACTTC